In its sample, the clone carrying this T cell receptor (beta chain) was seen a few times. Antigen: not known. Germline V gives CDR1 SGHVS, CDR2 FQNEAQ. V was shortened by 0 bases and J by 2 bases, with 19 bases between the two germline ends. This CDR3 is 18 amino acids long. The entry originates in a study of CD8 T cells in ankylosing spondylitis. Study observations and caveats: Seemingly characteristic of ankylosing spondylitis blood was a TCR beta motif consisting of about 8 highly homologous variants. Disease-associated clones were reportedly significantly overrepresented in matched ankylosing spondylitis synovial fluid.

TCRdb passed the 5' RACE reads through MiXCR, listing each CDR3 protein once. The table lists 350,000 to 400,000 distinct CDR3 sequences, 20% of them singletons. The sample was blood, either unsorted or a sorted T cell fraction (not recorded which). V and J are TRBV7-8 and TRBJ2-5; D perhaps matches TRBD1 (5 bases). This sequence originates from a male donor with ankylosing spondylitis or in good health (not recorded which). The CDR3 loop is CASSLAKVLGRAQETQYF. The CDR3 DNA sequence: TGTGCCAGCAGCTTAGCTAAGGTTTTGGGCAGGGCGCAAGAGACCCAGTACTTC.